In this sample, the clone carrying this T cell receptor beta chain turned up a few times. Its antigen is still unknown. This sample was taken from a study of beta chain features in type 1 diabetes. About the study: Patients shared similar age, gender and cell yields with healthy donors.

The sequenced template was cDNA made from the entire isolated RNA. The protocol was immunoSEQ multiplex PCR, while the TCRdb copy is restricted to in-frame clones and leaves out a portion. Here the sample spans around 240,000 clones, approximately 70% being singletons. General study results and limits: cDNA sequencing could over-represent cells with high TCR expression.

The clonotype was recovered from a man aged 25 to 40 in good health. The sequenced sample was naive CD4+ T cells from blood.

CDR3 DNA sequence: TGCAGCGTTGGGGGCAGAGTTAGCACAGATACGCAGTATTTT. Protein product: CSVGGRVSTDTQYF. This rearrangement joins TRBV29-1 to TRBJ2-3; possibly TRBD1 for D (5 bases). Trimming took off 4 bases at V and 0 bases at J, with 11 bases between the two ends. In germline, CDR1 is SQVTM, CDR2 ANQGSEA. This CDR3 is built from 14 residues.